This is a list of T cell receptor beta chains from one sample in a study of blood T cell repertoires in COVID-19. Repertoires were generated with immunoSEQ multiplex PCR, while TCRdb's copy carries only in-frame clones and drops some. The sample yields roughly 100,000 clones, 77% seen once. Sequenced: peripheral blood. The receptors stem from a woman at least 80 years old with acute or convalescent COVID-19. Each CDR3 is given with its conserved first and last residue. The D gene is left open where the match is weak. The listing skips clone size in some rows; elsewhere it reads once, few, many or a size class.

>TRBV11-2|14|.|.|TRBJ1-5
CASSPTGGNQPQHF
TGTGCCAGCAGTCCGACAGGAGGCAATCAGCCCCAGCATTTT
>TRBV7-9|14|TRBD1|.|TRBJ1-6
CASSYRDSETPLHF
TGTGCCAGCAGCTACCGGGACAGCGAGACACCCCTCCACTTT
>TRBV4-1|15|.|.|TRBJ2-7
CASSLAGVRSYEQYF
TGCGCCAGCAGCCTCGCCGGGGTGAGGTCCTACGAGCAGTACTTC
>TRBV12-5|14|.|.|TRBJ2-7
CASALGGRGYEQYF
TGTGCTAGTGCCTTGGGGGGCAGGGGGTACGAGCAGTACTTC
>TRBV7-9|17|.|.|TRBJ1-4
CASSFRGLRERFEKLFF
TGTGCCAGCAGCTTCCGTGGGCTAAGAGAGCGGTTTGAAAAACTGTTTTTT
>TRBV20-1|10|.|.|TRBJ1-2
CSARFNGYTF
TGCAGTGCTAGGTTCAATGGCTACACCTTC
>TRBV7-9|15|TRBD1|.|TRBJ1-5
CASSVDRGSNQPQHF
TGTGCCAGCAGCGTTGACAGGGGGAGCAATCAGCCCCAGCATTTT
>TRBV27|14|.|.|TRBJ2-1
CASSLWAAHNEQFF
TGTGCCAGCAGTTTATGGGCTGCTCACAATGAGCAGTTCTTC
>TRBV14|20|TRBD2|.|TRBJ2-4
CASSQALASGTVGGKNIQYF
TGTGCCAGCAGCCAAGCGCTCGCTAGCGGGACCGTAGGAGGCAAAAACATTCAGTACTTC
>TRBV11-2|15|.|.|TRBJ1-6
CASSSVNSFASPLHF
TGTGCCAGCAGCTCGGTTAACTCTTTTGCGTCACCCCTCCACTTT
>TRBV28|14|.|few|TRBJ1-1
CASRIGGENTEAFF
TGTGCCAGCAGGATAGGGGGGGAGAACACTGAAGCTTTCTTT
>TRBV18|12|.|.|TRBJ1-2
CASSPSQGGYTF
TGTGCCAGCTCACCCTCCCAAGGGGGATACACCTTC
>TRBV6-1|15|TRBD1|once|TRBJ2-7
CASSEGGQGRYEQYF
TGTGCCAGCAGTGAGGGAGGACAGGGGCGTTACGAGCAGTACTTC
>TRBV6-4|14|.|.|TRBJ1-5
CASSEGGGNQPQHF
TGTGCCAGCAGTGAAGGAGGTGGCAATCAGCCCCAGCATTTT
>TRBV18|17|TRBD1|.|TRBJ2-3
CASSPLSGGQGADTQYF
TGTGCCAGCTCACCGCTGAGTGGGGGACAGGGGGCCGATACGCAGTATTTT
>TRBV9|13|.|.|TRBJ1-2
CASSVQGNYGYTF
TGTGCCAGCAGCGTACAGGGGAACTATGGCTACACCTTC
>TRBV14|15|TRBD2|few|TRBJ2-7
CASSQDSSGRREQYF
TGTGCCAGCAGCCAAGATTCCAGCGGGAGACGGGAGCAGTACTTC
>TRBV7-3|15|TRBD2|.|TRBJ2-3
CASSPGGVNTDTQYF
TGTGCCAGCAGCCCGGGGGGGGTCAACACAGATACGCAGTATTTT
>TRBV5-1|15|.|.|TRBJ1-3
CASSSGHVSGNTIYF
TGCGCCAGCAGCTCCGGACACGTCTCTGGAAACACCATATATTTT
>TRBV6-5|14|TRBD1|.|TRBJ1-2
CATGTGVLGYGYTF
TGTGCCACCGGGACAGGGGTTTTAGGGTATGGCTACACCTTC
>TRBV12-5|14|.|.|TRBJ1-3
CASGLAEEGNTIYF
TGTGCTAGTGGTTTAGCCGAAGAGGGAAACACCATATATTTT
>TRBV19|15|TRBD1|.|TRBJ1-2
CASSMVTGNSYGYTF
TGTGCCAGTAGTATGGTGACAGGGAATTCTTATGGCTACACCTTC
>TRBV18|18|TRBD1|.|TRBJ2-5
CASSGSLKLGTAQETQYF
TGTGCCAGCTCAGGGAGCCTTAAACTAGGGACAGCGCAAGAGACCCAGTACTTC
>TRBV6-5|14|.|few|TRBJ1-1
CASSRGGGGTEAFF
TGTGCCAGCAGCCGAGGGGGGGGAGGGACTGAAGCTTTCTTT
>TRBV7-3|14|.|.|TRBJ2-3
CASSLGREADTQYF
TGTGCCAGCAGCTTAGGTCGGGAAGCAGATACGCAGTATTTT
>TRBV7-9|15|TRBD1|few|TRBJ2-7
CASSPKTGKGYEQYF
TGTGCCAGCAGCCCCAAGACAGGGAAGGGCTACGAGCAGTACTTC
>TRBV6-5|13|.|.|TRBJ2-2
CASSYRVTGELFF
TGTGCCAGCAGTTATCGAGTCACCGGGGAGCTGTTTTTT
>TRBV6-2/TRBV6-3|12|.|.|TRBJ2-1
CASSPLSDEQFF
TGTGCCAGCAGTCCACTCTCCGATGAGCAGTTCTTC
>TRBV7-2|15|.|.|TRBJ1-4
CASSLTGPTNEKLFF
TGTGCCAGCAGCCTCACAGGGCCAACTAATGAAAAACTGTTTTTT
>TRBV19|14|.|.|TRBJ2-7
CASSTRDFTYEQYF
TGTGCCAGTAGTACCCGGGACTTCACCTACGAGCAGTACTTC
>TRBV7-9|13|.|.|TRBJ2-1
CASIESSYNEQFF
TGTGCCAGTATCGAGAGCTCCTACAATGAGCAGTTCTTC
>TRBV27|13|.|.|TRBJ2-1
CASSLGSYNEQFF
TGTGCCAGCAGTCTAGGCTCCTACAATGAGCAGTTCTTC
>TRBV6-5|15|TRBD1|once|TRBJ1-1
CASITGQGWNTEAFF
TGTGCCAGCATTACTGGACAGGGGTGGAACACTGAAGCTTTCTTT
>TRBV30|15|.|.|TRBJ1-3
CAWSVNLGNGNTIYF
TGTGCCTGGAGTGTAAATCTGGGTAACGGGAACACCATATATTTT
>TRBV7-9|14|.|.|TRBJ2-7
CASSSTSPSYEQYF
TGTGCCAGCAGCTCCACGAGTCCGTCCTACGAGCAGTACTTC
>TRBV28|14|TRBD1|.|TRBJ1-2
CASSTGQRNYGYTF
TGTGCCAGCAGCACGGGACAGAGGAACTATGGCTACACCTTC
>TRBV24-1|18|.|.|TRBJ1-4
CATGATSRPHSTNEKLFF
TGTGCCACAGGGGCAACCAGCAGGCCCCACTCAACTAATGAAAAACTGTTTTTT
>TRBV12-3/TRBV12-4|11|.|.|TRBJ1-1
CASSLQSVSFF
TGTGCCAGCAGTCTCCAGTCCGTGTCCTTCTTT